The rows below give T cell receptor beta chains drawn from one sample of a study of blood T cell repertoires in COVID-19. Assay used: immunoSEQ multiplex PCR; TCRdb lists only in-frame clones, some missing. The profile covers about 240,000 clones, with approximately 84% appearing a single time and 2.5% to 3.5% taken by the ten largest. Material: PBMCs or T cells enriched from blood (not recorded which). These TCRs come from a woman aged 40 to 50 with acute COVID-19. CDR3s include the opening cysteine and the closing phenylalanine or tryptophan. D genes are given only for firm matches. Clone size is shown for a subset of rows, as once, few, many or a class of expanded clone.

TGTGCCAGCAGTGCGGTAGCGTCGGGGGAGCTGTTTTTT	CASSAVASGELFF	TRBV6-4	13	-	TRBJ2-2	-
TGTGCCAGCAGCGTAGGTGGAGCGCTGGCTGGAAACACCATATATTTT	CASSVGGALAGNTIYF	TRBV9	16	once	TRBJ1-3	-
TGTGCCAGCAGCCCCAAGACAGGGCCTTCCTACAATGAGCAGTTCTTC	CASSPKTGPSYNEQFF	TRBV9	16	-	TRBJ2-1	TRBD1
TGTGCCAGTAGACCGGGACTAGCAAACAATGAGCAGTTCTTC	CASRPGLANNEQFF	TRBV19	14	-	TRBJ2-1	TRBD2
TGTGCCAGTAGAGTGGGACAGTATGGCTACACCTTC	CASRVGQYGYTF	TRBV19	12	-	TRBJ1-2	TRBD1
TGTGCCACCAGTGATGGGACTAGCGGGACGGGAGGGGAGCAGTTCTTC	CATSDGTSGTGGEQFF	TRBV24-1	16	-	TRBJ2-1	TRBD2
TGTGCCAGCAGCCAAGATCTCGGACTACTCTACGAGCAGTACTTC	CASSQDLGLLYEQYF	TRBV3-1/TRBV3-2	15	-	TRBJ2-7	-
TGTGCCACCAGCAGAGATCCTTTATGGGGACTAGCGGGAGCGCGGGACGAGCAGTACTTC	CATSRDPLWGLAGARDEQYF	TRBV15	20	-	TRBJ2-7	TRBD2
TGTGCCAGCAGTCCAGACTATTCCGGCTACGAGCAGTACTTC	CASSPDYSGYEQYF	TRBV3-1/TRBV3-2	14	-	TRBJ2-7	-
TGTGCCAGCAGCGGAGATTACAGGGAGGGGAACTACGAGCAGTACTTC	CASSGDYREGNYEQYF	TRBV7-9	16	-	TRBJ2-7	-
TGTGCCAGCAGTTTTTCAGGCTCTGGCTACACCTTC	CASSFSGSGYTF	TRBV12-3/TRBV12-4	12	-	TRBJ1-2	-
TGTGCCAGCAGCTTAGGACTAGCGGAAGAGACCCAGTACTTC	CASSLGLAEETQYF	TRBV7-9	14	once	TRBJ2-5	TRBD2
TGTGCCAGCAGCCACGGGACAGGGGATAACTATGGCTACACCTTC	CASSHGTGDNYGYTF	TRBV4-2	15	-	TRBJ1-2	TRBD1
TGTGCCAGCAGTTACACTCGACAGCGGAACACTGAAGCTTTCTTT	CASSYTRQRNTEAFF	TRBV6-5	15	-	TRBJ1-1	-
TGTGCCAGCTCACCACCGGCCTTAGTTAGCGGTAAAGAGACCCAGTACTTC	CASSPPALVSGKETQYF	TRBV18	17	-	TRBJ2-5	-
TGTGCCAGCAGCCAAAGGGGACTAGCGGGGACATTCACAGATACGCAGTATTTT	CASSQRGLAGTFTDTQYF	TRBV7-3	18	-	TRBJ2-3	TRBD2
TGCGCCAGCAGAAATAACCGGGTTTCCTACGAGCAGTACTTC	CASRNNRVSYEQYF	TRBV23-1	14	-	TRBJ2-7	-
TGTGCCAGCAGCCAAGATACGGTCAAAAACATTCAGTACTTC	CASSQDTVKNIQYF	TRBV3-1/TRBV3-2	14	-	TRBJ2-4	-
TGCAGCGTTGAAGGGACTAGCGGGAACTACAATGAGCAGTTCTTC	CSVEGTSGNYNEQFF	TRBV29-1	15	-	TRBJ2-1	TRBD2
TGTGCCACCAGTGAAAACCACCCGGGACTTCCCGGCAATGAGCAGTTCTTC	CATSENHPGLPGNEQFF	TRBV24-1	17	-	TRBJ2-1	-
TGTGCCAGCAGCTACAGGACTAGCGGGCCACCTCCCTACTTC	CASSYRTSGPPPYF	TRBV13	14	-	TRBJ2-7	TRBD2
TGCGCCAGCAGCCAATCGACAGGGCGCACTGAAGCTTTCTTT	CASSQSTGRTEAFF	TRBV4-1	14	-	TRBJ1-1	TRBD1